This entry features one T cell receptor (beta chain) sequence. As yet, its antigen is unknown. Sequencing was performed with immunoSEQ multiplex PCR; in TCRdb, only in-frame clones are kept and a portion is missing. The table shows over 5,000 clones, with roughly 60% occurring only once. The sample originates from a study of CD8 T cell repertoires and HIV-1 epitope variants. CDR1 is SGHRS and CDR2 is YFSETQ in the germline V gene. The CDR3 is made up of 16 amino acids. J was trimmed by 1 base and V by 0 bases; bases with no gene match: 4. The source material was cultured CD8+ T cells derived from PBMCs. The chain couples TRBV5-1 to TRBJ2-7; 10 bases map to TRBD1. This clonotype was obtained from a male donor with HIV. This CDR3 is CASSLELGQGSYEQYF. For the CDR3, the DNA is TGCGCCAGCAGCTTGGAATTGGGACAGGGGTCCTACGAGCAGTACTTC.